These T cell receptor beta chains were read from a single sample in a study of Ad26.COV2.S vaccination and SARS-CoV-2 variants. Libraries were prepared by immunoSEQ multiplex PCR; TCRdb keeps only in-frame clonotypes and omits some of them. The repertoire consists of 440,000 or so clones, with 80% to 90% occurring once and the leading ten covering over 1.5%. The source material was peripheral blood, sampled in a trial of Ad26.COV2.S vaccine versus placebo. These receptor sequences come from a person aged 18 to 65 who received the Ad26.COV2.S COVID-19 vaccine or a placebo. Both conserved end residues are trimmed from each CDR3.

v_call	j_call	cdr3_aa
TRBV19	TRBJ2-3	ASSTTGGTDTQY
TRBV7-9	TRBJ2-5	ASSSQGALGTQY
TRBV7-9	TRBJ2-7	ASSPTGKQYEQY
TRBV3-1/TRBV3-2	TRBJ2-1	ASSQDTLPRSSYNEQF
TRBV9	TRBJ2-3	ASSVADTDTQY
TRBV15	TRBJ1-5	ATSRDRWNQPQH
TRBV2	TRBJ1-2	ASSAQQGVYGYT
TRBV7-9	TRBJ1-2	ASSNLGGFNYGYT
TRBV5-1	TRBJ2-3	ASSLATSTDTQY
TRBV19	TRBJ2-6	ASGESGANVLT
TRBV2	TRBJ2-7	ASNRRLAGDEQY
TRBV4-1	TRBJ1-5	ASSQVLADNQPQH
TRBV19	TRBJ1-5	ASSDRRTSNQPQH
TRBV7-9	TRBJ1-2	ASSSPEQVPLGGYT
TRBV28	TRBJ1-1	ASKTESRATEAF
TRBV3-1/TRBV3-2	TRBJ2-3	ASSQLVGSSSTDTQY
TRBV13	TRBJ1-1	ASSLLSVGQKNTEAF
TRBV19	TRBJ2-2	ASSITGVTGELF
TRBV29-1	TRBJ1-3	SVEGILSGNTIY
TRBV3-1/TRBV3-2	TRBJ2-7	ASSTPRDRAYEQY
TRBV19	TRBJ1-2	ASSIDREGMDGYT
TRBV13	TRBJ2-5	ASSLNSGTSGEYQETQY
TRBV2	TRBJ2-2	ASPAHTGELF
TRBV18	TRBJ2-5	ASSRQGAGEETQY
TRBV6-5	TRBJ2-7	ASSRGQGNSYEQY
TRBV11-2	TRBJ2-7	ASSLGAGEQY
TRBV4-1	TRBJ2-4	ASRPLPGLAGILAKNIQY
TRBV7-9	TRBJ2-4	ASSLGDPDIQY
TRBV28	TRBJ2-5	ASSSLSSGAWETQY
TRBV6-2/TRBV6-3	TRBJ2-3	ASSLIGTPRRDTQY
TRBV7-9	TRBJ2-5	ASSSRTSGETQY
TRBV7-9	TRBJ1-5	ASSLSEYQPQH